Presented here are 32 T cell receptor beta chains from one specimen sequenced in a study of radiation and T cells in renal cell carcinoma. Libraries were prepared by immunoSEQ multiplex PCR; TCRdb keeps only in-frame clonotypes and omits some of them. Of some 150,000 clones listed, 75% to 90% are singletons. As for time point: blood 4 weeks post-SBRT, at nephrectomy. Treatment noted: 15 Gy SBRT to primary tumor, nephrectomy 4 weeks later. The source material was blood, sampled from a patient whose treatment included radiotherapy and nephrectomy. Receptors were obtained from a woman aged 45-59 years with renal cell carcinoma.

CDR3 nucleotides: TGTGCCAGCAGCCCTGGGGGCATTAGCACAGATACGCAGTATTTT. Translated, it gives CASSPGGISTDTQYF. The rearrangement joins TRBV9 to TRBJ2-3, with D perhaps TRBD1 (6 bases). Germline V gene sequence: CDR1 SGDLS, CDR2 YYNGEE. V lost 4 bases and J lost 0, with 12 bases in between. CDR3 length: 15 amino acids.

The chain links TRBV29-1 to TRBJ2-6, with D possibly being TRBD2 (5 bases). The CDR3 contains 13 residues. In germline, CDR1 is SQVTM, CDR2 ANQGSEA. V was pared by 4 bases and J by 4 bases, with 8 bases between. Here the CDR3 DNA reads TGCAGCGTTGCGGGGAACGGGGCCAACGTCCTGACTTTC. Amino acids: CSVAGNGANVLTF.

This clone has just one count. The gene calls are TRBV28 and TRBJ1-1; D is undetermined. Germline V gene data show CDR1 as MDHEN and CDR2 as SYDVKM. CDR3 length: 12 residues. V was pared by 7 bases and J by 10 bases, with 16 bases between. This chain's CDR3 is CASNIPMGGAFF. CDR3 DNA: TGTGCCAGCAATATCCCAATGGGAGGAGCTTTCTTT.

The chain uses TRBV6-6 and TRBJ2-2, with 9 bases matching TRBD1. Germline CDR1 and CDR2: MNHNY and SVGAGI (reference sequence). The J segment lost 5 bases and the V segment lost 6 bases, leaving 4 bases of the junction unmatched. CDR3 length: 14 residues. DNA of the CDR3: TGTGCCAGCAGAACGGGACAGGGAACCGGGGAGCTGTTTTTT. It translates to CASRTGQGTGELFF.

This chain links TRBV29-1 with TRBJ1-3, with D uncertain. The CDR3 consists of 12 residues. V shed 7 bases and J shed 4 bases, with 11 bases lying between them. The germline gives CDR1 SQVTM, CDR2 ANQGSEA. The DNA of the CDR3 is TGCAGCGGCGCGCTCCAGGGAAACACCATATATTTT. This codes for CSGALQGNTIYF.

The V call is TRBV7-6, the J call TRBJ1-1; D is ambiguous. The germline V gene has CDR1 SGHVS and CDR2 FNYEAQ. Trimming left V 2 bases short and J 6 bases short, with 4 bases between. This CDR3 has 11 residues. In nucleotides, the CDR3 is TGTGCCAGCAGCTTATCTCCTGAAGCTTTCTTT. It translates to CASSLSPEAFF.

The V call is TRBV19, the J call TRBJ2-2; the match to TRBD2 covers 8 bases. Germline CDR1 and CDR2: LNHDA and SQIVND (reference sequence). Trimming took 5 bases from V and 7 from J; bases not matched to a gene: 9. This CDR3 has 15 residues. In nucleotides, the CDR3 is TGTGCCAGTAGTCAGATAGCGGGGTCCGGCGGGGAGCTGTTTTTT. Translation: CASSQIAGSGGELFF.

This clone came up a few times. This chain uses TRBV7-8 with TRBJ2-3; D might be TRBD2 (7 bases). The CDR3 runs 14 residues. Germline V gene lookup returns CDR1 SGHVS and CDR2 FQNEAQ. The germline V and J ends were trimmed by 7 bases and 6 bases, with 17 bases remaining between them. CDR3 region: CASTPAGAVDTQYF. DNA of the CDR3: TGTGCCAGCACCCCCGCGGGGGCGGTGGATACGCAGTATTTT.

This clone was observed a single time. The chain is built from TRBV5-1 and TRBJ1-1, with D possibly TRBD1 on 5 matching bases. Trimming removed 5 bases from V and 4 bases from J, with 21 bases in between. The CDR3 length is 16 residues. Germline loops: CDR1 SGHRS, CDR2 YFSETQ. CDR3 sequence (DNA): TGCGCCAGCAGTGATTCATCCCCGGGGGATTCCACTGAAGCTTTCTTT. Protein sequence: CASSDSSPGDSTEAFF. Complete variable domain (other parts from reference TRBV5-1 and TRBJ1-1): KAGVTQTPRYLIKTRGQQVTLSCSPISGHRSVSWYQQTPGQGLQFLFEYFSETQRNKGNFPGRFSGRQFSNSRSEMNVSTLELGDSALYLCASSDSSPGDSTEAFFGQGTRLTVV.

The rearrangement uses TRBV4-1 and TRBJ2-1; 7 bases align to TRBD2. CDR3 length: 15 amino acids. CDR1 and CDR2 from the germline V gene are MGHRA and YSYEKL. With 3 bases clipped from V and 3 bases from J, the junction kept 5 bases outside the gene matches. CDR3 sequence: CASSQGGSIYNEQFF. DNA of the CDR3: TGCGCCAGCAGCCAGGGGGGGAGCATCTACAATGAGCAGTTCTTC.

The chain combines TRBV4-3 with TRBJ2-7; TRBD2 is a possible D gene (5 bases). The ends were cut back, 0 bases at V and 0 bases at J, with 12 bases in the middle. The length of the CDR3 is 16 residues. Germline CDR1 and CDR2: LGHNA and YSLEER. This chain's CDR3 is CASSQDWGVPSYEQYF. The CDR3 DNA follows: TGCGCCAGCAGCCAAGATTGGGGAGTTCCCTCCTACGAGCAGTACTTC.

In nucleotides, the CDR3 is TGTGCCAGCAGCCCCGGGACAGGGGGGTCCTACGAGCAGTACTTC. This translates into CASSPGTGGSYEQYF. The V and J genes are TRBV13 and TRBJ2-7, with TRBD1 matching over 11 bases. There are 15 residues in the CDR3. V dropped 5 bases and J dropped 1; count of bases not matched to a gene: 4. The germline gives CDR1 PRHDT, CDR2 FYEKMQ (reference sequence).

The chain links TRBV19 to TRBJ2-2, with D unclear. The CDR3 length is 12 residues. The ends were cut back, 6 bases at V and 1 base at J, with 3 bases in the middle. The germline gives CDR1 LNHDA, CDR2 SQIVND (reference sequence). CDR3 protein: CASSENTGELFF. The CDR3 bases are TGTGCCAGTAGCGAGAACACCGGGGAGCTGTTTTTT. The entire variable domain, with the rest obtained from reference TRBV19 and TRBJ2-2, is as follows: DGGITQSPKYLFRKEGQNVTLSCEQNLNHDAMYWYRQDPGQGLRLIYYSQIVNDFQKGDIAEGYSVSREKKESFPLTVTSAQKNPTAFYLCASSENTGELFFGEGSRLTVL.

The rearrangement links TRBV28 to TRBJ2-7; TRBD2 aligns across 16 bases. In germline, CDR1 is MDHEN, CDR2 SYDVKM. The junction had 3 bases not matched to a gene; V was cut back by 8 bases and J by 2 bases. The CDR3 spans 15 residues. CDR3 sequence (DNA): TGTGCCAGCCAAGGGACTAGCGGGAGGGCCTACGAGCAGTACTTC. Translated: CASQGTSGRAYEQYF.

In this sample, this clone turned up once. The rearrangement uses TRBV5-1 and TRBJ1-2; no definite D call. Trimming removed 4 bases at V and 10 bases at J, with 5 bases between. There are 9 residues in the CDR3. Germline-derived CDR1 and CDR2 are SGHRS and YFSETQ. CDR3 in amino acids: CASSIYYTF. CDR3 coding DNA: TGCGCCAGCAGCATTTACTACACCTTC. The entire variable domain, with the rest obtained from reference TRBV5-1 and TRBJ1-2, is as follows: KAGVTQTPRYLIKTRGQQVTLSCSPISGHRSVSWYQQTPGQGLQFLFEYFSETQRNKGNFPGRFSGRQFSNSRSEMNVSTLELGDSALYLCASSIYYTFGSGTRLTVV.

This CDR3 is CASSISGSSEQFF. Written as DNA, the CDR3 is TGTGCCAGCAGCATCAGCGGGTCCAGTGAGCAGTTCTTC. The genes are TRBV7-2 and TRBJ2-1; D perhaps matches TRBD2 (6 bases). The CDR3 contains 13 residues. The V and J ends lost 5 bases and 9 bases respectively, with 14 bases between them. Germline loops: CDR1 SGHTA, CDR2 FQGNSA.

This rearrangement joins TRBV7-8 to TRBJ2-7, with a tentative D call TRBD1 (6 bases). V was clipped by 8 bases and J by 4 bases, with 15 bases between them. The CDR3 has 13 amino acids. Germline loops: CDR1 SGHVS, CDR2 FQNEAQ. The CDR3 protein is CASRGQNTYEQYF. CDR3 DNA sequence: TGTGCCAGCCGAGGACAGAACACTTACGAGCAGTACTTC.

The chain employs TRBV2 and TRBJ2-3; TRBD1 or TRBD2 may be the D gene (6 bases each). The CDR3 totals 14 residues. The ends were cut back, 7 bases at V and 4 bases at J, with 15 bases in the middle. CDR1 is SNHLY, CDR2 FYNNEI, per germline. For the CDR3, the DNA is TGTGCCAGCACCACAAGCCGGGGGCCAGATACGCAGTATTTT. Protein: CASTTSRGPDTQYF.

The chain couples TRBV15 to TRBJ2-5; unclear D gene. Deletions cut 1 base from V and 4 bases from J, with 4 bases between. Germline V CDR1 and CDR2: LNHNV, YYDKDF (reference sequence). CDR3 length equals 12 residues. The chain's CDR3 is CATSRVRETQYF. The CDR3 bases are TGTGCCACCAGCAGAGTGCGAGAGACCCAGTACTTC.

This clone was seen a single time. Here the CDR3 DNA reads TGTGCCAGTAGTTTCATGGCAGGGATTTTGAACACTGAAGCTTTCTTT. Its protein product is CASSFMAGILNTEAFF. The chain carries TRBV19 and TRBJ1-1; a possible D gene is TRBD1 (5 bases). The ends were cut back, 5 bases at V and 0 bases at J, with 16 bases in the middle. Germline lookup yields CDR1 LNHDA and CDR2 SQIVND (reference sequence). This CDR3 has 16 amino acids.

This clone was seen a single time. The chain uses TRBV5-4 and TRBJ1-3; 9 bases line up with TRBD1. The CDR3 runs 13 residues. V lost 4 bases to trimming and J lost 10 bases; unmatched junction nucleotides: 6. The V gene's germline CDR1 is SGHNT and CDR2 YYREEE (reference sequence). CDR3 coding DNA: TGTGCCAGCAGCGCCACAGGGGGCCGTACCATATATTTT. As protein: CASSATGGRTIYF.

This chain connects TRBV28 to TRBJ1-2; tentative D call: TRBD1 (5 bases). Trimming cost V 6 bases and J 2 bases, with 22 bases left between them. Germline V gene data show CDR1 as MDHEN and CDR2 as SYDVKM. The CDR3 runs 17 residues. The CDR3 protein is CASRPSGGGRENYGYTF. CDR3 bases: TGTGCCAGCAGACCCAGTGGGGGAGGAAGAGAAAACTATGGCTACACCTTC.

This chain connects TRBV6-5 to TRBJ2-3, with no clear D. CDR1 is MNHEY and CDR2 is SVGAGI in the germline V gene. V lost 0 bases to trimming and J lost 9 bases, with 4 bases between them. This CDR3 is built from 11 residues. CDR3 nucleotide sequence: TGTGCCAGCAGTTACTCTGGGACGCAGTATTTT. Its protein is CASSYSGTQYF.

This rearrangement joins TRBV6-4 to TRBJ1-1, with a tentative D call TRBD1 (6 bases). V gave up 6 bases and J gave up 5 bases, with 13 bases separating them. The CDR3 is 13 residues long. Germline loops: CDR1 MRHNA, CDR2 SNTAGT. This chain's CDR3 is CASRNREGTEAFF. The CDR3 bases are TGTGCCAGCAGGAACAGGGAAGGAACTGAAGCTTTCTTT.

The chain combines TRBV7-2 with TRBJ2-2; 9 bases match TRBD1. J was trimmed by 7 bases and V by 9 bases; bases with no gene match: 6. The CDR3 contains 13 residues. CDR1 and CDR2 (germline): SGHTA, FQGNSA. This chain's CDR3 is CASPQGAIGELFF. The CDR3 nucleotides read TGTGCCAGTCCACAGGGGGCAATCGGGGAGCTGTTTTTT.

The rearrangement joins TRBV2 to TRBJ1-5; 8 nucleotides agree with TRBD1. Germline CDR1 SNHLY, CDR2 FYNNEI. The CDR3 is made up of 16 amino acids. The junction had 10 bases not matched to a gene; V was cut back by 5 bases and J by 4 bases. CDR3 nucleotides: TGTGCCAGCAGTAAGGACAGGGCAATCGTGAATCAGCCCCAGCATTTT. Protein sequence: CASSKDRAIVNQPQHF.

V usage is TRBV5-6 and J usage is TRBJ2-2; D is possibly TRBD1 or TRBD2 (5 bases each). CDR3 size: 16 residues. Germline V gene sequence: CDR1 SGHDT, CDR2 YYEEEE. V lost 3 bases to trimming and J lost 0 bases, with 12 bases between them. This CDR3 is CASSSSRVANTGELFF. CDR3 sequence (DNA): TGTGCCAGCAGCTCTAGCAGGGTTGCGAACACCGGGGAGCTGTTTTTT.

The chain has TRBV5-5 and TRBJ1-5; tentative D call: TRBD1 (5 bases). The V and J ends lost 4 bases and 4 bases respectively, with 15 bases between them. This CDR3 is 15 amino acids long. Germline loops: CDR1 SGHKS, CDR2 YYEKEE (reference sequence). CDR3 sequence reads: CASSQGSGENQPQHF. Written as DNA, the CDR3 is TGTGCCAGCAGCCAGGGCTCCGGGGAAAATCAGCCCCAGCATTTT.

This chain joins TRBV10-3 and TRBJ2-1, with D uncertain. The CDR3 length is 13 residues. CDR1 is ENHRY, CDR2 SYGVKD, per germline. Trimming pared 0 bases from V and 8 bases from J, leaving 8 bases between. CDR3 residues: CAISESAGHEQFF. The CDR3 bases are TGTGCCATCAGTGAGTCCGCCGGGCATGAGCAGTTCTTC.

This clone is a singleton in its sample. This chain joins TRBV18 and TRBJ1-1, with a possible D match to TRBD1 (6 bases). This CDR3 is 14 amino acids long. The germline V gene has CDR1 KGHSH and CDR2 LQKENI. Deletions cut 1 base from V and 6 bases from J, with 12 bases between. CDR3 sequence: CASSPQQGIAEAFF. CDR3 sequence (DNA): TGTGCCAGCTCACCACAACAGGGTATCGCTGAAGCTTTCTTT.

The chain joins TRBV4-1 to TRBJ2-7; D not certain. The germline V gene has CDR1 MGHRA and CDR2 YSYEKL. The CDR3 length is 16 residues. The V gene lost 4 bases and the J gene lost 2 bases, with 18 bases spanning the gap. The CDR3 spells CASSLFASVSTYEQYF. CDR3 bases: TGCGCCAGCAGCCTCTTCGCGTCAGTCAGTACCTACGAGCAGTACTTC.

This sequence joins TRBV4-1 and TRBJ2-7; a weak D match, TRBD2 (5 bases). Germline assignment: CDR1 MGHRA and CDR2 YSYEKL. The CDR3 runs 14 residues. V shed 3 bases and J shed 2 bases, with 11 bases lying between them. In nucleotides, the CDR3 is TGCGCCAGCAGCCAGGAGGCCCAGACCTACGAGCAGTACTTC. Amino acids: CASSQEAQTYEQYF.